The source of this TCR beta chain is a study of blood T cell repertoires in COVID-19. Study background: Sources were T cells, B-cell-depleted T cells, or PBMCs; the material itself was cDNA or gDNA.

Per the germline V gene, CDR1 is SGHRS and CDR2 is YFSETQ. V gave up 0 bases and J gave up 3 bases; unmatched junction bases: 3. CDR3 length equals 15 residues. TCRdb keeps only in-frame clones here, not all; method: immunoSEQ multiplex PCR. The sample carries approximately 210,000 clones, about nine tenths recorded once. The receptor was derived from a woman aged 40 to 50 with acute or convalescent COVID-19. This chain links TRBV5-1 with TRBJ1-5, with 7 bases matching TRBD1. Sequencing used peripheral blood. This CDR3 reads CASSLEGQPNQPQHF. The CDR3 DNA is TGCGCCAGCAGCTTGGAGGGACAGCCCAATCAGCCCCAGCATTTT.